This is a list of T cell receptor beta chains from one sample in a study of vaccination effects on CD4 cells after COVID-19. Their specific antigens are unknown. Clones were sequenced by immunoSEQ multiplex PCR, and TCRdb holds only the in-frame ones, with some missing. The sample has about 73,000 clones, roughly 74% seen once. This specimen consisted of CD4+ T cells from PBMCs cultured with HCoV-NL63 spike peptides, obtained before COVID-19 vaccination. These TCRs come from a human donor who received a COVID-19 vaccine. CDR3s include the opening cysteine and the closing phenylalanine or tryptophan. The order of the fields is V gene, D gene, CDR3 protein. The D gene is left open where the match is weak.

V gene: TRBV7-7; D gene: .; CDR3 protein: CASSLGPGSTDTQYF
V gene: TRBV28; D gene: .; CDR3 protein: CASRAMRGGHEQFF
V gene: TRBV19; D gene: TRBD1; CDR3 protein: CASKSGGPGGTGELFF
V gene: TRBV3-1/TRBV3-2; D gene: TRBD1; CDR3 protein: CASSTGDTEAFF
V gene: TRBV18; D gene: TRBD1; CDR3 protein: CASSPRTGGAAGELFF
V gene: TRBV30; D gene: .; CDR3 protein: CAWSAQATNTGELFF
V gene: TRBV21-1; D gene: .; CDR3 protein: CASSAAQGRGRTKNTEAFF
V gene: TRBV7-6; D gene: .; CDR3 protein: CASSTIQAGTYGYTF
V gene: TRBV28; D gene: .; CDR3 protein: CASSLPRTVYNEQFF
V gene: TRBV5-1; D gene: .; CDR3 protein: CASSLGFGQYSPLHF
V gene: TRBV27; D gene: .; CDR3 protein: CASSLWGREISYNSPLHF
V gene: TRBV9; D gene: .; CDR3 protein: CASSVGSFTNEKLFF
V gene: TRBV19; D gene: TRBD1; CDR3 protein: CASSKRTGSSTGELFF
V gene: TRBV18; D gene: TRBD1; CDR3 protein: CASSQDRENSPLHF
V gene: TRBV7-4; D gene: .; CDR3 protein: CASSLLGGLTSGNTIYF
V gene: TRBV19; D gene: .; CDR3 protein: CASTIRALEVQPQHF
V gene: TRBV4-1; D gene: TRBD1; CDR3 protein: CASSLRTGDYGYTF
V gene: TRBV6-5; D gene: .; CDR3 protein: CASSYGEDYYGYTF
V gene: TRBV24-1; D gene: TRBD1; CDR3 protein: CATSDSSGTGSAQAGELFF
V gene: TRBV4-1; D gene: .; CDR3 protein: CASSQVPVSFYAEGNTIYF
V gene: TRBV19; D gene: TRBD1; CDR3 protein: CASKGQGREKLFF
V gene: TRBV9; D gene: TRBD2; CDR3 protein: CASSYPAGVGTGELFF
V gene: TRBV5-1; D gene: .; CDR3 protein: CASSSLQGPYNEQFF
V gene: TRBV11-2; D gene: .; CDR3 protein: CASSLSLQWNEKLFF